The 25 T cell receptor beta chains reported below all come from one sample, sequenced in a study of shared clonotypes between healthy human individuals. TCRdb's table, derived via immunoSEQ multiplex PCR, lists solely in-frame clones and lacks some. The sample lists more than 900,000 clones; 75% to 85% were seen once. The sequencing input was memory CD4+ T cells from PBMCs. Regarding subset: CD45RA-negative fraction. Source of these receptors: a man younger than 30 in good health. Some clones in this sample may be carry-over from other donors' samples.

CDR3 DNA sequence: TGTGCCAGCAGGGCAAGAAACGGGGGTGGAAACATTCAGTACTTC. This sequence encodes CASRARNGGGNIQYF. This rearrangement joins TRBV2 to TRBJ2-4; D is possibly TRBD2 (6 bases). V lost 6 bases and J lost 6, with 18 bases in between. Germline CDR1 SNHLY, CDR2 FYNNEI. This CDR3 has 15 amino acids.

The CDR3 region has the DNA TGTGCCAGCAGCACCCACAGTTACTCTCGTTACGAGCAGTACTTC. This translates into CASSTHSYSRYEQYF. The genes are TRBV7-9 and TRBJ2-7; D not resolved. Germline V gene data show CDR1 as SEHNR and CDR2 as FQNEAQ (reference sequence). V lost 5 bases and J 4 bases, leaving 18 bases between the germline ends. CDR3 size: 15 residues.

This clone was seen more than once but under ten times. The chain couples TRBV30 to TRBJ1-1; D remains ambiguous. CDR3 length equals 13 residues. V was pared by 7 bases and J by 2 bases, with 14 bases between. Germline CDR1 reads GTSNPN; CDR2 reads SVGIG (reference sequence). CDR3 coding DNA: TGTGCCTCCACCTTGCTCAGAAACACTGAAGCTTTCTTT. It is translated as CASTLLRNTEAFF.

This chain uses TRBV5-1 with TRBJ2-7; TRBD2 aligns across 11 bases. The junction had 9 bases not matched to a gene; V was cut back by 4 bases and J by 6 bases. The germline V gene encodes CDR1 SGHRS and CDR2 YFSETQ. The CDR3 runs 15 residues. The CDR3 DNA reads TGCGCCAGCAGCATACTAGCGGGAGTTTCTAGCGAGCAGTACTTC. Translation gives CASSILAGVSSEQYF.

This clone was detected only a few times. V and J are TRBV7-2 and TRBJ1-1; D possibly corresponds to TRBD1 (5 bases). This CDR3 has 15 residues. Trimming left V 5 bases short and J 0 bases short, with 13 bases between. Germline V lookup: CDR1 SGHTA, CDR2 FQGNSA. CDR3 amino acids: CASSPLGVMNTEAFF. The CDR3 coding sequence is TGTGCCAGCAGCCCCCTGGGGGTCATGAACACTGAAGCTTTCTTT.

In nucleotides, the CDR3 is TGCGCCAGCAGCCACGCTACAGGGCCCTACGAGCAGTACTTC. Protein: CASSHATGPYEQYF. The chain uses TRBV4-1 and TRBJ2-7, with TRBD1 as a possible D gene (6 bases). The V gene's germline CDR1 is MGHRA and CDR2 YSYEKL. The CDR3 is made up of 14 amino acids. Trimming pared 3 bases from V and 2 bases from J, leaving 11 bases between.

This clone was detected once. This rearrangement joins TRBV7-2 to TRBJ1-1; D ambiguous. Per the germline V gene, CDR1 is SGHTA and CDR2 is FQGNSA. V lost 2 bases, J lost 6 bases, and 16 bases lay in between. The CDR3 loop spans 15 amino acids. CDR3 in amino acids: CASSLYVGDGAEAFF. In DNA form, the CDR3 reads TGTGCCAGCAGCTTATACGTCGGGGATGGCGCTGAAGCTTTCTTT.

The rearrangement uses TRBV5-8 and TRBJ2-7; tentatively, D is TRBD1 (5 bases). Trimming removed 2 bases from V and 3 bases from J, with 15 bases in between. From germline, CDR1 is SGHTS and CDR2 YDEGEE. The CDR3 consists of 15 residues. CDR3 sequence: CASSFLGSQGYEQYF. Written as DNA, the CDR3 is TGTGCCAGCAGCTTCTTGGGAAGCCAGGGCTACGAGCAGTACTTC.

The chain carries TRBV11-1 and TRBJ2-7; D is possibly TRBD1 (6 bases). Between the trimmed V and J ends, which lost 3 bases and 3 bases, there was a span of 9 bases. Germline CDR1 SGHAT, CDR2 FQDESV (reference sequence). The CDR3 length is 13 residues. The CDR3 region is CASSLGQNYEQYF. The DNA for the CDR3 is TGTGCCAGCAGCTTGGGACAAAACTACGAGCAGTACTTC.

This clone was observed at least ten times. This chain joins TRBV2 and TRBJ2-4; 8 bases are a match to TRBD1. The CDR3 sequence is 14 residues long. Germline CDR1 is SNHLY and CDR2 is FYNNEI. With V trimmed by 7 bases and J by 9 bases, 11 bases remained unmatched. The CDR3 sequence is CASKRVTGEAIQYF. The DNA of the CDR3 is TGTGCCAGCAAACGAGTGACAGGGGAGGCCATTCAGTACTTC.

This clone has at least ten counts. The V and J genes are TRBV5-4 and TRBJ2-1; tentatively, D is TRBD2 (6 bases). Trimming stripped 5 bases from V and 6 bases from J, with 21 bases between. The CDR3 has 16 amino acids. Germline-derived CDR1 and CDR2 are SGHNT and YYREEE (reference sequence). As DNA, the CDR3 is TGTGCCAGCAGTCCGGTGGGGGACTCCTCCCTCAATGAGCAGTTCTTC. Amino acids: CASSPVGDSSLNEQFF.

CDR3 region: CAISESGVGYTF. In nucleotides, the CDR3 is TGTGCCATCAGTGAGTCCGGAGTTGGCTACACCTTC. The J gene is TRBJ1-2, the V gene TRBV10-3; D gene uncertain. V lost 0 bases and J lost 7, with 6 bases in between. This CDR3 comprises 12 residues. Germline CDR1 and CDR2: ENHRY and SYGVKD.

This clone was detected once. The V gene is TRBV11-2, the J gene TRBJ1-2; no definite D call. CDR1 and CDR2 from the germline V gene are SGHAT and FQNNGV. Trimming cost V 5 bases and J 6 bases, with 13 bases left between them. This CDR3 is built from 13 residues. The CDR3 DNA follows: TGTGCCAGCAGCCCCGACCCTTCCCATGGCTACACCTTC. Translation gives CASSPDPSHGYTF.

In its sample, this clone was seen a few times. The V gene is TRBV7-2, the J gene TRBJ1-4; 11 positions match TRBD1. The CDR3 length is 14 residues. Germline V lookup: CDR1 SGHTA, CDR2 FQGNSA. V lost 8 bases, J lost 8 bases, and 7 bases stayed unmatched. The CDR3 DNA reads as TGTGCCAGCGGTGGACAGGGGGCCTGGGAAAAACTGTTTTTT. This sequence encodes CASGGQGAWEKLFF.

This chain links TRBV2 with TRBJ1-1; D gene ambiguous. CDR3 length: 13 residues. From germline, CDR1 is SNHLY and CDR2 FYNNEI. Trimming removed 7 bases at V and 1 base at J, with 10 bases between. The CDR3 loop reads CASTYSANTEAFF. CDR3 coding DNA: TGTGCCAGCACTTACTCAGCGAACACTGAAGCTTTCTTT.

This chain connects TRBV5-1 to TRBJ1-4; no clear D. Per the germline V gene, CDR1 is SGHRS and CDR2 is YFSETQ. The CDR3 spans 13 residues. V was pared by 7 bases and J by 3 bases, with 10 bases between. The CDR3 nucleotides read TGCGCCAGCCGGGTCGGGCCTAATGAAAAACTGTTTTTT. Amino acid sequence: CASRVGPNEKLFF.

The J gene is TRBJ2-1, the V gene TRBV5-1, with D unclear. V lost 0 bases, J lost 7 bases, and 5 bases lay in between. CDR3 length: 12 amino acids. Germline CDR1 SGHRS, CDR2 YFSETQ. DNA for the CDR3: TGCGCCAGCAGCTTGGATCGGAATGAGCAGTTCTTC. The encoded protein is CASSLDRNEQFF.

The J gene is TRBJ1-5, the V gene TRBV28; the D gene is possibly TRBD1 (5 bases). The V gene lost 2 bases and the J gene lost 5 bases, with 10 bases spanning the gap. Germline CDR1 MDHEN, CDR2 SYDVKM. The CDR3 extends over 14 amino acids. The CDR3 loop reads CASSLVGGDQPQHF. Written as DNA, the CDR3 is TGTGCCAGCAGTTTAGTGGGGGGGGATCAGCCCCAGCATTTT.

The J gene is TRBJ1-4, the V gene TRBV15, with a possible D match to TRBD1 (5 bases). V lost 1 base, J lost 0 bases, and 6 bases lay in between. The CDR3 sequence is 15 residues long. CDR1 is LNHNV, CDR2 YYDKDF, per germline (reference sequence). CDR3 in amino acids: CATSRGGTTNEKLFF. In DNA form, the CDR3 reads TGTGCCACCAGCAGAGGGGGGACAACTAATGAAAAACTGTTTTTT.

This chain connects TRBV18 to TRBJ2-5; either TRBD1 or TRBD2 may supply D (5 bases each). The CDR3 sequence is 15 residues long. CDR1 and CDR2 (germline): KGHSH, LQKENI. The germline V and J ends were trimmed by 3 bases and 5 bases, with 16 bases remaining between them. The CDR3 protein is CASSPPGARTETQYF. DNA of the CDR3: TGTGCCAGCTCACCCCCCGGGGCAAGGACGGAGACCCAGTACTTC.

The chain combines TRBV15 with TRBJ1-3; D remains unclear. V was clipped by 0 bases and J by 5 bases, with 8 bases between them. This CDR3 contains 14 residues. CDR1 is LNHNV and CDR2 is YYDKDF in the germline V gene (reference sequence). The CDR3 DNA is TGTGCCACCAGCAGAGAAGTCAGCCGAAACACCATATATTTT. It is translated as CATSREVSRNTIYF.

This rearrangement joins TRBV9 to TRBJ1-1, with D possibly matching TRBD1 (6 bases). Looked up from germline, CDR1 is SGDLS and CDR2 is YYNGEE. V dropped 4 bases and J dropped 1 base, with 14 bases sitting between them. This CDR3 is 15 amino acids long. The CDR3 DNA sequence: TGTGCCAGCAGCCGTATAGGACAGACGAACACTGAAGCTTTCTTT. This encodes CASSRIGQTNTEAFF.

The chain recombines TRBV2 with TRBJ1-6; 8 bases are shared with TRBD1. The CDR3 contains 16 residues. The germline V gene has CDR1 SNHLY and CDR2 FYNNEI. The V segment lost 5 bases and the J segment 6 bases; nucleotides outside the gene matches: 9. The CDR3 protein is CASSRTGTQVNSPLHF. The CDR3 nucleotides read TGTGCCAGCAGTAGGACAGGGACACAGGTTAATTCACCCCTCCACTTT.

This chain links TRBV27 with TRBJ2-7; D gene unclear. Looked up from germline, CDR1 is MNHEY and CDR2 is SMNVEV (reference sequence). V shed 6 bases and J shed 0 bases, with 15 bases lying between them. CDR3 length: 15 amino acids. CDR3 region: CASSRAGLSSYEQYF. The CDR3 DNA reads TGTGCCAGCAGCCGAGCCGGCCTTTCCTCCTACGAGCAGTACTTC.

The chain is built from TRBV7-2 and TRBJ2-1; TRBD2 matches at 11 bases. The CDR3 has 17 amino acids. The ends lost 0 bases at V and 0 bases at J; junction bases unmatched: 1. Germline V gene data show CDR1 as SGHTA and CDR2 as FQGNSA. As DNA, the CDR3 is TGTGCCAGCAGCTTAGCCACTAGCGGGGGCTCCTACAATGAGCAGTTCTTC. It encodes CASSLATSGGSYNEQFF.